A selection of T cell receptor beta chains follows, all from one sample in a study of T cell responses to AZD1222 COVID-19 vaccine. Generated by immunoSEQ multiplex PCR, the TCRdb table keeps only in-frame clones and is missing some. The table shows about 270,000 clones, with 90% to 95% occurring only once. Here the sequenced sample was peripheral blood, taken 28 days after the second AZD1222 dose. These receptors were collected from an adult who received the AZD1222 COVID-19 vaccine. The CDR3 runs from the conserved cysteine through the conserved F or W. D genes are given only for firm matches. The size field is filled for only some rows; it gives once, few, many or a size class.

CDR3 DNA: TGCGCCAGCAGGAAGGAGGACACGTATAATTCACCCCTCCACTTT
CDR3 protein: CASRKEDTYNSPLHF
D gene: -
clone size: -
J gene: TRBJ1-6
V gene: TRBV5-1

CDR3 DNA: TGTGCCGGGGGACCACGGGCAGATACGCAGTATTTT
CDR3 protein: CAGGPRADTQYF
D gene: -
clone size: -
J gene: TRBJ2-3
V gene: TRBV28

CDR3 DNA: TGTGCCAGCAGTTTTCCTGGGGTAGAGACCCAGTACTTC
CDR3 protein: CASSFPGVETQYF
D gene: -
clone size: -
J gene: TRBJ2-5
V gene: TRBV28

CDR3 DNA: TGTGCCAGCACCCTCCCAACTAGCGATGCATTTGTGACCCAGTACTTC
CDR3 protein: CASTLPTSDAFVTQYF
D gene: TRBD2
clone size: -
J gene: TRBJ2-5
V gene: TRBV5-6

CDR3 DNA: TGCGCCAGCAGTTCCGAGGGGACTAATGAAAAACTGTTTTTT
CDR3 protein: CASSSEGTNEKLFF
D gene: -
clone size: once
J gene: TRBJ1-4
V gene: TRBV5-1

CDR3 DNA: TGTGCCAGCAGCTTAAGGCCAGGGACAGGGGTCCCCTACGAGCAGTACTTC
CDR3 protein: CASSLRPGTGVPYEQYF
D gene: TRBD1
clone size: -
J gene: TRBJ2-7
V gene: TRBV7-2

CDR3 DNA: TGCAGTGCCGGACAGATCTACGAGCAGTACTTC
CDR3 protein: CSAGQIYEQYF
D gene: -
clone size: -
J gene: TRBJ2-7
V gene: TRBV20-1

CDR3 DNA: TGTGCCAGCAGTCGGGACGTGGGGGTAGCCCTCCACTTT
CDR3 protein: CASSRDVGVALHF
D gene: -
clone size: -
J gene: TRBJ1-6
V gene: TRBV6-2/TRBV6-3

CDR3 DNA: TGTGCCTGGAGGCTAGCGGGGTCCTACAATGAGCAGTTCTTC
CDR3 protein: CAWRLAGSYNEQFF
D gene: TRBD2
clone size: -
J gene: TRBJ2-1
V gene: TRBV30

CDR3 DNA: TGCAGCGCCCAGGGTGGGATTAACACTGAAGCTTTCTTT
CDR3 protein: CSAQGGINTEAFF
D gene: -
clone size: -
J gene: TRBJ1-1
V gene: TRBV29-1

CDR3 DNA: TGTGCCAGCAGCTTCCACAGGGACACTGAAGCTTTCTTT
CDR3 protein: CASSFHRDTEAFF
D gene: -
clone size: few
J gene: TRBJ1-1
V gene: TRBV7-8

CDR3 DNA: TGTGCCAGTAGTATTCAGGGAGGCGACTATGGCTACACCTTC
CDR3 protein: CASSIQGGDYGYTF
D gene: -
clone size: -
J gene: TRBJ1-2
V gene: TRBV19

CDR3 DNA: TGTGCCAGCAGAAGGAGGAGGACGGACGATTCACCCCTCCACTTT
CDR3 protein: CASRRRRTDDSPLHF
D gene: -
clone size: -
J gene: TRBJ1-6
V gene: TRBV27

CDR3 DNA: TGTGCCAGCATGGGACTAGCGGGAGACGAGCAGTACTTC
CDR3 protein: CASMGLAGDEQYF
D gene: TRBD2
clone size: -
J gene: TRBJ2-7
V gene: TRBV2

CDR3 DNA: TGTGCCAGTAGTATAGATCCAGGGGCCATACCCCATCAGCCCCAGCATTTT
CDR3 protein: CASSIDPGAIPHQPQHF
D gene: -
clone size: -
J gene: TRBJ1-5
V gene: TRBV19

CDR3 DNA: TGTGCCAGCAGTTACAGCAGGAACACTGAAGCTTTCTTT
CDR3 protein: CASSYSRNTEAFF
D gene: -
clone size: -
J gene: TRBJ1-1
V gene: TRBV6-2/TRBV6-3

CDR3 DNA: TGCAGCGTTGAGGCAGGGGTGACCGGGGAGCTGTTTTTT
CDR3 protein: CSVEAGVTGELFF
D gene: -
clone size: -
J gene: TRBJ2-2
V gene: TRBV29-1

CDR3 DNA: TGTGCCAGCAGCCTAGGGGGGGGACACAGGGGATATGGCTACACCTTC
CDR3 protein: CASSLGGGHRGYGYTF
D gene: TRBD1
clone size: once
J gene: TRBJ1-2
V gene: TRBV3-1/TRBV3-2

CDR3 DNA: TGTGCCAGCAGTGGGGGCGGGCAGGGTAGCAATCAGCCCCAGCATTTT
CDR3 protein: CASSGGGQGSNQPQHF
D gene: -
clone size: -
J gene: TRBJ1-5
V gene: TRBV2

CDR3 DNA: TGTGCCAGCAGTTTATCGGTGGACACCGGGGAGCTGTTTTTT
CDR3 protein: CASSLSVDTGELFF
D gene: -
clone size: -
J gene: TRBJ2-2
V gene: TRBV27

CDR3 DNA: TGTGCCAGCAGCCGAGGGACCTGGGGAAATGAAAAACTGTTTTTT
CDR3 protein: CASSRGTWGNEKLFF
D gene: -
clone size: -
J gene: TRBJ1-4
V gene: TRBV2

CDR3 DNA: TGTGCCAGCAGTTACAGGGGGGGGAACACCGGGGAGCTGTTTTTT
CDR3 protein: CASSYRGGNTGELFF
D gene: -
clone size: -
J gene: TRBJ2-2
V gene: TRBV6-5

CDR3 DNA: TGTGCCAGCAGCGGAAATGAGCAGTTCTTC
CDR3 protein: CASSGNEQFF
D gene: -
clone size: -
J gene: TRBJ2-1
V gene: TRBV9

CDR3 DNA: TGCGCCAGCAGCCTTACCGGGACAGGGGGCAGCGAGCAGTACTTC
CDR3 protein: CASSLTGTGGSEQYF
D gene: TRBD1
clone size: once
J gene: TRBJ2-7
V gene: TRBV4-3

CDR3 DNA: TGTGCCAGAACCAAAGGCAGGGTTTTGTTTTTT
CDR3 protein: CARTKGRVLFF
D gene: -
clone size: -
J gene: TRBJ1-4
V gene: TRBV5-3

CDR3 DNA: TGTGCCAGCGAAGGGCTCAACACTGAAGCTTTCTTT
CDR3 protein: CASEGLNTEAFF
D gene: -
clone size: once
J gene: TRBJ1-1
V gene: TRBV2

CDR3 DNA: TGTGCCAGCAGTGACAGAATTAGCAATCAGCCCCAGCATTTT
CDR3 protein: CASSDRISNQPQHF
D gene: -
clone size: -
J gene: TRBJ1-5
V gene: TRBV2

CDR3 DNA: TGCGCCAGCAGCCAAGATGCCTATATCGACCATAACACTGAAGCTTTCTTT
CDR3 protein: CASSQDAYIDHNTEAFF
D gene: -
clone size: -
J gene: TRBJ1-1
V gene: TRBV4-3

CDR3 DNA: TGTGCCAGCACCGAGGGCAGGGAGGGGAGTGAAGCTTTCTTT
CDR3 protein: CASTEGREGSEAFF
D gene: -
clone size: -
J gene: TRBJ1-1
V gene: TRBV2